Below, one T cell receptor (beta chain) is given with its context. The specificity of this receptor is unknown. Per-nucleotide qualities are absent, and no much larger clonotype sits a single base away. This record belongs to a study of control samples from healthy donors and cancer patients (TCRdb year 2020). The library was produced with the immunoSEQ multiplex PCR assay. The table was pulled from immuneACCESS by TCRdb, which kept in-frame rearrangements only. Such tables lose some clones; where checked, under half of the loss comes from unresolved V genes, and the rest has no known cause. The sample table lists roughly 100,000 clones, roughly 89% of them with a count of one. The leading ten clones occupy about 3% of the sample. From cysteine to phenylalanine, the CDR3 is 13 amino acids long. Only CDR3 DNA remains: 39 bases, in frame from the first base. The germline V gene supplies CDR1 SNHLY and CDR2 FYNNEI. V lost 4 bases and J lost 12 bases, and the count of bases not matched to a germline gene is 7.

The receptor chain draws on TRBV2 and TRBJ1-4; TRBD1 aligns with 8 central bases. The sequence was obtained from a human donor in good health. The donor label of this sample is uncertain. Sequencing was carried out using blood. This receptor has the CDR3 CASSGQGKGELFF. Read as DNA, the sequence is TGTGCCAGCAGTGGACAGGGGAAAGGGGAACTGTTTTTT.